The clone carrying this T cell receptor beta chain was seen only a few times. Researchers ran the PCR with 60 Vbeta and 13 Jbeta primers. Assay used: immunoSEQ multiplex PCR; TCRdb lists only in-frame clones, some missing. The table includes about 62,000 clones, 70% to 90% detected once. This sample stems from a study of cytomegalovirus exposure and HLA in healthy donors. All the people who gave samples were healthy bone marrow donors. The sequence derives from a man between 18 and 29 years old in good health and CMV-seronegative. Sequencing input: PBMCs.

The CDR3: CAISEVGQVNYGYTF. The CDR3 DNA reads TGTGCCATCAGCGAGGTGGGACAGGTTAACTATGGCTACACCTTC. This rearrangement joins TRBV10-3 to TRBJ1-2, with TRBD1 matching over 8 bases. CDR3 length: 15 amino acids. Germline V gene data show CDR1 as ENHRY and CDR2 as SYGVKD. The junction had 7 bases not matched to a gene; V was cut back by 6 bases and J by 1 base.